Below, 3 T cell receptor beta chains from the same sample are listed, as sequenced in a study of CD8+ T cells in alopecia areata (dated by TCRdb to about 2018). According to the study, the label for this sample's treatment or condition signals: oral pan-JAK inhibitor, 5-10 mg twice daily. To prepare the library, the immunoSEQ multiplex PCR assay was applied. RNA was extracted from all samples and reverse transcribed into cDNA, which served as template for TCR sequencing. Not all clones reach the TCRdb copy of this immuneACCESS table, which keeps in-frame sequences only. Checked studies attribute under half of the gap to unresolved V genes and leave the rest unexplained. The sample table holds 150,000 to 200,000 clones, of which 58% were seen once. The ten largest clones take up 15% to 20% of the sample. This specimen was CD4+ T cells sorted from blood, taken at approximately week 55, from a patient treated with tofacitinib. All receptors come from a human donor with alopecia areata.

CDR3: CASSSLQGRGNTGELFF. In nucleotides, the CDR3 is TGCGCCAGCAGCTCTCTCCAGGGACGAGGGAACACCGGGGAGCTGTTTTTT. The chain recombines TRBV5-1 with TRBJ2-2; D is possibly TRBD1 or TRBD2 (5 bases each). Trimming removed 3 bases at V and 1 base at J, with 16 bases between. The germline CDR1 and CDR2 sequences are SGHRS and YFSETQ. CDR3 length: 17 residues.

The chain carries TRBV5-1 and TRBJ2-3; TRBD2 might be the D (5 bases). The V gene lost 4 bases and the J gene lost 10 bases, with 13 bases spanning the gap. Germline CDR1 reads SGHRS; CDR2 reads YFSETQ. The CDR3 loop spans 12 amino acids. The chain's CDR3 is CASSPGISAQYF. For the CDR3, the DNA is TGCGCCAGCAGCCCGGGGATCAGTGCGCAGTATTTT. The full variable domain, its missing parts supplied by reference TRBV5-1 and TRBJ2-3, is KAGVTQTPRYLIKTRGQQVTLSCSPISGHRSVSWYQQTPGQGLQFLFEYFSETQRNKGNFPGRFSGRQFSNSRSEMNVSTLELGDSALYLCASSPGISAQYFGPGTRLTVL.

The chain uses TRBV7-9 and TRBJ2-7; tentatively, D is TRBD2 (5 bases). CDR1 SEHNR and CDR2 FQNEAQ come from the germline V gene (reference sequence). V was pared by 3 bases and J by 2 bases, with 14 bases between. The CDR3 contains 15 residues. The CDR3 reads CASSFGSPETYEQYF. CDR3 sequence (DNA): TGTGCCAGCAGCTTTGGGAGTCCGGAGACCTACGAGCAGTACTTC.